This section outlines one T cell receptor (beta chain) sequence together with its context. The CDR3 extends over 14 amino acids. Per germline, CDR1 LGHNA and CDR2 YSLEER. The V end lost 3 bases, the J end lost 8 bases, and 13 bases lay between the germline ends. These data originate in a study of blood T cell repertoires in COVID-19. Whole-study context: The samples span acute and convalescent COVID-19 from the United States, Italy and Spain. Nucleic acid was either cDNA or gDNA, and it came from T cells, B-cell-depleted T cells, or PBMCs.

In the study's own analysis: Estimation of nucleated cell counts was performed using reference gene primer amplification. Assay: immunoSEQ multiplex PCR; the TCRdb copy retains only in-frame clones and omits some. Clonal size and the V and J genes are those of that table, whereas D and trimming came from the DNA. The sample contains about 79,000 clones, around 88% of which appear only once. This receptor was taken from a man aged 65 to 85 with active or convalescent COVID-19. The chain carries TRBV4-3 and TRBJ1-4; D is possibly TRBD1 (6 bases). The specimen sequenced was peripheral blood. This CDR3 reads CASSHGGRDEKLFF. DNA of the CDR3: TGCGCCAGCAGCCACGGGGGGCGCGACGAAAAACTGTTTTTT.